This T cell receptor beta chain was captured in a study of cytomegalovirus exposure and HLA in healthy donors (dated by TCRdb to 2016 to 2017). About the study as a whole: According to a later analysis, the roughly 130 validation repertoires were produced on the same platform as the approximately 690 repertoires of the first cohort. The aim of the study was to test whether cataloging public T cell receptors could identify signatures of past pathogen exposure. In addition to the first cohort of around 670 subjects, a separate validation cohort of approximately 120 different subjects was used. High-throughput TCR immunosequencing, statistical association of individual TCRs with disease status, and machine learning were combined to predict cytomegalovirus infection status.

The library was built by means of the immunoSEQ multiplex PCR assay. Regarding the original processing steps: A statistical classification framework was built for diagnosing cytomegalovirus status from the catalog of TCR beta chain sequences. TCRdb provides this immuneACCESS table in a form limited to in-frame rearrangements. Some clones are lacking; in checked studies, under half of them reflect an unresolved V gene, and why the rest are absent is not known. From that table come the V and J calls and clone size; the DNA was used to work out D and trimming. The sample includes under 300,000 clones, with 80% to 90% observed a single time. Of the sample, roughly 1% is held by the ten largest clones. The donors were included in the validation cohort of some 120 subjects, a group kept apart from the approximately 700-subject first cohort. Findings and caveats that apply to the study as a whole: The classifier was reported to diagnose cytomegalovirus status with high specificity and sensitivity in both the original cohort and the validation cohort. The study gave a list of around 170 TCR beta chains associated with cytomegalovirus. In vitro tests confirmed that three of the cytomegalovirus-associated TCR beta chains recognize cytomegalovirus antigens. The validation cohort had no HLA typing available for a later analysis, so co-occurrence within that cohort was assessed over all 120 or so repertoires. Across donors, most TCR sequences were observed very rarely, whereas some public TCRs were present in many individuals. A later analysis found that TCRs clustered in the first cohort also tended to co-occur in the roughly 120 validation repertoires, with more than 90% of cluster scores above 0. The authors suggested that the approach could potentially be extended to other disease states and immunological phenotypes.

V is cut back by 1 base and J by 8 bases, with 10 bases in the junction unmatched. The CDR3 contains 17 residues, cysteine and phenylalanine counted. This entry keeps only the CDR3 DNA: 51 bases, framed from base 1. CDR1 and CDR2, looked up from the germline V gene, are SGHAT and FQNNGV. This clone has just one count. Its antigen target is currently unknown. Within one base of it there is no much larger clone, and no base qualities were kept. Source material: PBMCs. The rearrangement joined TRBV11-2 to TRBJ2-1; TRBD2 aligns with 11 central bases. This receptor was obtained from a woman aged 18-29 years in good health and CMV-seronegative. The sequenced DNA: TGTGCCAGCAGCTTAGGGCTAGCGGGGGGACTTTGGGATGAGCAGTTCTTC. Its amino acids are CASSLGLAGGLWDEQFF. The CDR3 plus the reference TRBV11-2 and TRBJ2-1 genes for the other parts give the full variable domain: EAGVAQSPRYKIIEKRQSVAFWCNPISGHATLYWYQQILGQGPKLLIQFQNNGVVDDSQLPKDRFSAERLKGVDSTLKIQPAKLEDSAVYLCASSLGLAGGLWDEQFFGPGTRLTVL.